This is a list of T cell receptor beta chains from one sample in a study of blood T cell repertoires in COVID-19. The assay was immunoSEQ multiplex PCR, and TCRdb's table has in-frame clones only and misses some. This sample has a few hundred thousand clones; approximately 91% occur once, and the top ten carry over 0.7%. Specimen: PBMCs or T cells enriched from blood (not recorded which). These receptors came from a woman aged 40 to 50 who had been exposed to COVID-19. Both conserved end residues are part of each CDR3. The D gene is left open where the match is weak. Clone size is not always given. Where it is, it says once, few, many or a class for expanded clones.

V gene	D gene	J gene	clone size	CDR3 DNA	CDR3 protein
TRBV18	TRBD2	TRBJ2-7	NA	TGTGCCAGCTCACCAGGGGGGACTAGCGGGAGACCCTACGAGCAGTACTTC	CASSPGGTSGRPYEQYF
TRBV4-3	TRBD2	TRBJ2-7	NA	TGCGCCAGCAGCCAAGAAACGGGACTAGCGGATACCTACGAGCAGTACTTC	CASSQETGLADTYEQYF
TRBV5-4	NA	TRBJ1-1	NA	TGTGCCAGCAGCTTCCGCGGGGGTAAGACTGAAGCTTTCTTT	CASSFRGGKTEAFF
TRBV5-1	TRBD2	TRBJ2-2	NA	TGCGCCAGCAGCCCTAGCGGGGGGCTAAGGACCGGGGAGCTGTTTTTT	CASSPSGGLRTGELFF
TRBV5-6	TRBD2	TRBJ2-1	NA	TGTGCCAGCAGCTGGGTGGCTAGCGGGAGCTACAATGAGCAGTTCTTC	CASSWVASGSYNEQFF
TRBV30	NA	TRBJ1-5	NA	TGTGCCTGGAGTTTACTCAATAGCAATCAGCCCCAGCATTTT	CAWSLLNSNQPQHF
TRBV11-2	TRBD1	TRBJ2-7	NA	TGTGCCAGCAGCGGGACAGGGGGCTACGAGCAGTACTTC	CASSGTGGYEQYF
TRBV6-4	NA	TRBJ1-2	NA	TGTGCCAGCAGTGACGCTCTCCCCAGGGGCTATGGCTACACCTTC	CASSDALPRGYGYTF
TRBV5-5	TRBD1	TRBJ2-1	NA	TGTGCCAGCAGCTGGGACAGGGGGGACAATGAGCAGTTCTTC	CASSWDRGDNEQFF
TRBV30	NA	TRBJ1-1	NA	TGTGCCTGGAGTGTACCACCCCGGGGGTCTGAAGCTTTCTTT	CAWSVPPRGSEAFF
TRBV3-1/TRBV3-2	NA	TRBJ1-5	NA	TGTGCCAGCATGGCTTCTGGGAGTGGCAATCAGCCCCAGCATTTT	CASMASGSGNQPQHF
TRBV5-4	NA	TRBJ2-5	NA	TGTGCCAGCAGCTTGGCCCCAACAGGGCCAGAGACCCAGTACTTC	CASSLAPTGPETQYF
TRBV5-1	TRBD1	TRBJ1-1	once	TGCGCCAGCAGGACCGGGACAGCCAACACTGAAGCTTTCTTT	CASRTGTANTEAFF
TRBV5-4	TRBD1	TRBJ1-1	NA	TGTGCCAGCAGCGCGCTGGACAGGTTGAACACTGAAGCTTTCTTT	CASSALDRLNTEAFF
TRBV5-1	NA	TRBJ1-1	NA	TGCGCCAGCAGTTTTTCAGGGGAGACTGAAGCTTTCTTT	CASSFSGETEAFF
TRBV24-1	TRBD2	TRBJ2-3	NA	TGTGCCACCAGTGACCCTGGGACTAGCGGGAGGTGGGGCACAGATACGCAGTATTTT	CATSDPGTSGRWGTDTQYF
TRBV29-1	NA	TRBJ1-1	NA	TGCAGCGCCCCGGGGAGTTTGAACACTGAAGCTTTCTTT	CSAPGSLNTEAFF
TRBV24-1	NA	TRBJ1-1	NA	TGTGCCACCAGTGATTTGTCACTGAAGAGTGACACTGAAGCTTTCTTT	CATSDLSLKSDTEAFF
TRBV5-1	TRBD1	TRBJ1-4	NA	TGCGCCAGCAGCCCGCAGGGACAGGTGGCAACTAATGAAAAACTGTTTTTT	CASSPQGQVATNEKLFF
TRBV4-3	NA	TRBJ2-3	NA	TGCGCCAGCAGCCAAGAATATGGAGCGGCTAACACAGATACGCAGTATTTT	CASSQEYGAANTDTQYF
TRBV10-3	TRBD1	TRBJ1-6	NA	TGTGCCATCAGTACACAGGGGTTGGATTCACCCCTCCACTTT	CAISTQGLDSPLHF
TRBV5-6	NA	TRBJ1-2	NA	TGTGCCAGCAGCTCCTTTATTAATCCGTGGGGAGCCTATGGCTACACCTTC	CASSSFINPWGAYGYTF
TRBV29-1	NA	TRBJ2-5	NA	TGCAGCTTCAGGCTCACATGGCTACTGCAAGAGACCCAGTACTTC	CSFRLTWLLQETQYF
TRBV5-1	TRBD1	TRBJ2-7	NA	TGCGCCAGCAGCTTAACAGGGGGCGGCGAGCAGTACTTC	CASSLTGGGEQYF
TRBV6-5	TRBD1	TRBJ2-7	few	TGTGCCAGCAGCTCCCGGGACAGGTCCTACGAGCAGTACTTC	CASSSRDRSYEQYF
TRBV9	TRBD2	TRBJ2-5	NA	TGTGCCAGCAGCGTAGAGGCTAGCGGGGGGCTCCAAGAGACCCAGTACTTC	CASSVEASGGLQETQYF
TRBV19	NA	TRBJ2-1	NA	TGTGCCAGTAGTACCTGGCCTAATGAGCAGTTCTTC	CASSTWPNEQFF
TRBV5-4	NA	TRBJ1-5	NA	TGTGCCAGCAGCTTGGGCGGGTTGGTCAATCAGCCCCAGCATTTT	CASSLGGLVNQPQHF
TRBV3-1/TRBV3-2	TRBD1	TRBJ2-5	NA	TGTGCCAGCAGCCAATGGGACAGGGGGCTTGAGACCCAGTACTTC	CASSQWDRGLETQYF
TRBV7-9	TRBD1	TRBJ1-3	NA	TGTGCCAGCAGTGGGACAGGTGGAAACACCATATATTTT	CASSGTGGNTIYF
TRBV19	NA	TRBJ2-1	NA	TGTGCCAGTAGTGTGGCGGGAACCTACAATGAGCAGTTCTTC	CASSVAGTYNEQFF
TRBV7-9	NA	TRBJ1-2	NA	TGTGCCAGCAGCTTAGATATTACAAACTATGGCTACACCTTC	CASSLDITNYGYTF
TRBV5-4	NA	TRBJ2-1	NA	TGTGCCAGCAGCTTGGGGCCGGGGAATGAGCAGTTCTTC	CASSLGPGNEQFF
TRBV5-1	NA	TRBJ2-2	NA	TGCGCCAGCACCACTACCGGGGAGCTGTTTTTT	CASTTTGELFF
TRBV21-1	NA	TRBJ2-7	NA	TGTGCCAGCAGCAAATTGGGGACTTGCGGGGGTTACGAGCAGTACTTC	CASSKLGTCGGYEQYF